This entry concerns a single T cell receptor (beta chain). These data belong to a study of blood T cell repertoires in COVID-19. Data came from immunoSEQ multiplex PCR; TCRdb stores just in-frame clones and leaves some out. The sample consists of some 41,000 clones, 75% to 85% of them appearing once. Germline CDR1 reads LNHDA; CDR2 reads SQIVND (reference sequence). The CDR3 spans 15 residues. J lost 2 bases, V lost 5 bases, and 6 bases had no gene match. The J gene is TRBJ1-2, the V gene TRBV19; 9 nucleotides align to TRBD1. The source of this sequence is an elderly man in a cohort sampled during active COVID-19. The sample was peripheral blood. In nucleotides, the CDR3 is TGTGCCAGTAGTCCCGGGACAGGGAGGAACTATGGCTACACCTTC. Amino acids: CASSPGTGRNYGYTF.